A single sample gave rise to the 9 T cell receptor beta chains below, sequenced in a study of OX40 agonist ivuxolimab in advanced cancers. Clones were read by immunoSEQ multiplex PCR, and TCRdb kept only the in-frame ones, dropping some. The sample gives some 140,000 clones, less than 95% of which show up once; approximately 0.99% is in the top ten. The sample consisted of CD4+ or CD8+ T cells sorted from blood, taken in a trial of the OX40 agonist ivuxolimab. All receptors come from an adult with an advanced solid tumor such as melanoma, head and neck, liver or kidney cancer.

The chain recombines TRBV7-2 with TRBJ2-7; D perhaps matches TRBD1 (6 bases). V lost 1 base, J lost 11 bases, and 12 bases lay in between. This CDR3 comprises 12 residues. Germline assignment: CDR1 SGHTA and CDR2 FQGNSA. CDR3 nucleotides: TGTGCCAGCAGCTTAGAAACAGGGCGGGAGTACTTC. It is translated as CASSLETGREYF.

The CDR3 spells CASSQGFPSGANVLTF. As DNA, the CDR3 is TGTGCCAGCAGCCAAGGGTTCCCGTCTGGGGCCAACGTCCTGACTTTC. The chain couples TRBV14 to TRBJ2-6; D is unresolved. Looked up from germline, CDR1 is SGHDN and CDR2 is FVKESK. V was shortened by 1 base and J by 1 base, with 8 bases between the two germline ends. The CDR3 runs 16 residues.

CDR3: CASSFHRGPNEKLFF. The CDR3 region has the DNA TGTGCCAGCAGCTTCCACAGGGGGCCAAATGAAAAACTGTTTTTT. V and J are TRBV7-2 and TRBJ1-4, with TRBD1 identical over 9 bases. The length of the CDR3 is 15 residues. V was pared by 3 bases and J by 5 bases, with 4 bases of the junction left unmatched. Germline CDR1 reads SGHTA; CDR2 reads FQGNSA.

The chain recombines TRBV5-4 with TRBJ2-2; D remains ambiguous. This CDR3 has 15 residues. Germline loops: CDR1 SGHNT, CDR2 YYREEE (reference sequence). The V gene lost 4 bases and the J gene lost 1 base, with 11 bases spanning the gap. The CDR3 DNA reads TGTGCCAGCAGCCCGGACGGGTTGAACACCGGGGAGCTGTTTTTT. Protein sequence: CASSPDGLNTGELFF. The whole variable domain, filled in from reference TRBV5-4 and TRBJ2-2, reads ETGVTQSPTHLIKTRGQQVTLRCSSQSGHNTVSWYQQALGQGPQFIFQYYREEENGRGNFPPRFSGLQFPNYSSELNVNALELDDSALYLCASSPDGLNTGELFFGEGSRLTVL.

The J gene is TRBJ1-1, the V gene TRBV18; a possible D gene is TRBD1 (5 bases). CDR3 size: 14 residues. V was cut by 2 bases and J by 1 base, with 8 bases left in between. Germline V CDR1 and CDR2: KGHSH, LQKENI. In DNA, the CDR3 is TGTGCCAGCTCACCAAGCAGGGAGAACACTGAAGCTTTCTTT. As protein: CASSPSRENTEAFF.

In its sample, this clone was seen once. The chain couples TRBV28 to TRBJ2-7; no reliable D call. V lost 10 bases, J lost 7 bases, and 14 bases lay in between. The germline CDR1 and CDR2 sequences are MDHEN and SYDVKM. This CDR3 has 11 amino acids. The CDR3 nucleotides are TGTGCCACCCACACCGGACGAGAGCAGTACTTC. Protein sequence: CATHTGREQYF.

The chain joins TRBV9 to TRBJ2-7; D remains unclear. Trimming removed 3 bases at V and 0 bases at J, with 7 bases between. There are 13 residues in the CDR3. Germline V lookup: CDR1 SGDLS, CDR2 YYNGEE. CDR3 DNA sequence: TGTGCCAGCAGCGCGTACACCTCCTACGAGCAGTACTTC. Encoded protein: CASSAYTSYEQYF. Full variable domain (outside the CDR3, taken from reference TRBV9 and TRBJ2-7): DSGVTQTPKHLITATGQRVTLRCSPRSGDLSVYWYQQSLDQGLQFLIQYYNGEERAKGNILERFSAQQFPDLHSELNLSSLELGDSALYFCASSAYTSYEQYFGPGTRLTVT.

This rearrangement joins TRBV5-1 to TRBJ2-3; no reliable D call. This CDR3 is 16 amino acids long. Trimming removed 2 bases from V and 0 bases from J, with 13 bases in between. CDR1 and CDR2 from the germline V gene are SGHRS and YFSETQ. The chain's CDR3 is CASSFGADQSTDTQYF. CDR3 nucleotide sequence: TGCGCCAGCAGCTTTGGAGCCGATCAGAGCACAGATACGCAGTATTTT.

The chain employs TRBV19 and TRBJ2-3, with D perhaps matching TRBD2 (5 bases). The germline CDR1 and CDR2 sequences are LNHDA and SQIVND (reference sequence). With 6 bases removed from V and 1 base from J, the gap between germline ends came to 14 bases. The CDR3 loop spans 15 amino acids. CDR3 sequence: CASSLSTIGTDTQYF. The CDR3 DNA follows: TGTGCCAGTAGCCTTTCGACTATCGGCACAGATACGCAGTATTTT.